The rows below give T cell receptor beta chains drawn from one sample of a study of T cells in localized non-small cell lung cancer. Clones were read by immunoSEQ multiplex PCR, and TCRdb kept only the in-frame ones, dropping some. Among more than 45,000 clones listed, roughly 85% were seen once. Sequencing was performed on peripheral blood, taken before any cancer treatment. Receptors originate from an older male donor with stage III squamous cell lung carcinoma. CDR3s include the opening cysteine and the closing phenylalanine or tryptophan. The D gene is left open where the match is weak. Part of the rows lack a size; the others show once, few, many or a class for expanded clones.

j_call: TRBJ1-1; d_call: .; clone_size: few; v_call: TRBV30; cdr3_aa: CAWSVGGNTEAFF; cdr3_nt: TGTGCCTGGAGTGTAGGGGGGAACACTGAAGCTTTCTTT
j_call: TRBJ2-2; d_call: .; clone_size: once; v_call: TRBV10-1; cdr3_aa: CASSHDGELFF; cdr3_nt: TGCGCCAGCAGCCATGACGGGGAGCTGTTTTTT
j_call: TRBJ2-5; d_call: .; clone_size: .; v_call: TRBV19; cdr3_aa: CASNPGAAGKETQYF; cdr3_nt: TGTGCCAGTAACCCGGGGGCGGCGGGGAAAGAGACCCAGTACTTC
j_call: TRBJ2-5; d_call: .; clone_size: .; v_call: TRBV7-2; cdr3_aa: CASSLAPEETQYF; cdr3_nt: TGTGCCAGCAGCTTAGCCCCCGAAGAGACCCAGTACTTC
j_call: TRBJ2-7; d_call: TRBD2; clone_size: once; v_call: TRBV11-2; cdr3_aa: CASSKGTSGTYEQYF; cdr3_nt: TGTGCCAGCAGCAAAGGGACTAGCGGAACCTACGAGCAGTACTTC
j_call: TRBJ2-5; d_call: .; clone_size: .; v_call: TRBV6-5; cdr3_aa: CASSYSGDWKKETQYF; cdr3_nt: TGTGCCAGCAGTTACTCGGGGGACTGGAAGAAAGAGACCCAGTACTTC
j_call: TRBJ1-4; d_call: TRBD1; clone_size: .; v_call: TRBV14; cdr3_aa: CASSSPGTGKEKLFF; cdr3_nt: TGTGCCAGCAGCTCACCCGGGACAGGGAAAGAAAAACTGTTTTTT
j_call: TRBJ2-7; d_call: TRBD2; clone_size: .; v_call: TRBV4-1; cdr3_aa: CASSQVASGNGEQYF; cdr3_nt: TGCGCCAGCAGCCAAGTGGCTAGCGGGAATGGCGAGCAGTACTTC
j_call: TRBJ1-4; d_call: .; clone_size: .; v_call: TRBV4-3; cdr3_aa: CASSPKTGLGANEKLFF; cdr3_nt: TGCGCCAGCAGCCCCAAAACAGGGTTGGGCGCTAATGAAAAACTGTTTTTT
j_call: TRBJ2-7; d_call: .; clone_size: .; v_call: TRBV7-2; cdr3_aa: CASSFHLGNEQYF; cdr3_nt: TGTGCCAGCAGCTTCCACCTCGGCAACGAGCAGTACTTC
j_call: TRBJ2-7; d_call: .; clone_size: .; v_call: TRBV7-9; cdr3_aa: CASSRTTIYEQYF; cdr3_nt: TGTGCCAGCAGCCGAACGACGATCTACGAGCAGTACTTC
j_call: TRBJ2-7; d_call: TRBD1; clone_size: .; v_call: TRBV7-2; cdr3_aa: CASLTGTDNSYEQYF; cdr3_nt: TGTGCCAGCCTTACCGGGACAGACAACTCCTACGAGCAGTACTTC
j_call: TRBJ2-1; d_call: .; clone_size: .; v_call: TRBV20-1; cdr3_aa: CSSGPREQFF; cdr3_nt: TGCAGTTCGGGGCCGAGGGAGCAGTTCTTC
j_call: TRBJ1-6; d_call: .; clone_size: .; v_call: TRBV18; cdr3_aa: CASSPPLSNGSPLHF; cdr3_nt: TGTGCCAGCTCACCACCGCTCTCCAATGGGTCACCCCTCCACTTT
j_call: TRBJ2-1; d_call: TRBD1; clone_size: few; v_call: TRBV7-9; cdr3_aa: CASSQNRDRGLVEQFF; cdr3_nt: TGTGCCAGCAGCCAAAACCGGGACAGGGGATTGGTTGAGCAGTTCTTC